The 7 T cell receptor beta chains listed next were all sequenced from one sample in a study of shared clonotypes between healthy human individuals. Assay used: immunoSEQ multiplex PCR; TCRdb lists only in-frame clones, some missing. This sample has about 680,000 clones, with approximately 73% found just once. Material for sequencing was memory CD4+ T cells sorted from blood. Described subset: CD45RA-negative fraction. The receptor set was obtained from a woman aged 25 to 39 in good health.

Notes on this clone: Other nucleotide sequences from this sample produce the same CDR3. The V call is TRBV6-5, the J call TRBJ1-1; D not certain. V was pared by 0 bases and J by 3 bases, with 8 bases between. CDR3 size: 14 residues. Germline-derived CDR1 and CDR2 are MNHEY and SVGAGI. The CDR3 sequence: CASSYSSGDTEAFF. The CDR3 DNA sequence: TGTGCCAGCAGTTACTCGAGCGGCGACACTGAAGCTTTCTTT.

On this clone itself: The same CDR3 can be traced to other DNA sequences in this sample. This chain joins TRBV19 and TRBJ2-6, with D uncertain. CDR3 size: 14 residues. Germline V gives CDR1 LNHDA, CDR2 SQIVND (reference sequence). V was pared by 5 bases and J by 4 bases, with 9 bases between. The CDR3: CASSVSLGANVLTF. In nucleotides, the CDR3 is TGTGCCAGTAGTGTGTCGCTGGGGGCCAACGTCCTGACTTTC.

This sequence joins TRBV7-8 and TRBJ2-1; D perhaps matches TRBD2 (5 bases). The CDR3 covers 13 residues. V lost 3 bases and J lost 4, with 7 bases in between. Germline loops: CDR1 SGHVS, CDR2 FQNEAQ. CDR3 loop: CASSFRGYNEQFF. CDR3 nucleotides: TGTGCCAGCAGCTTTCGGGGTTACAATGAGCAGTTCTTC.

This chain joins TRBV18 and TRBJ2-1; D call uncertain. This CDR3 region has 12 residues. The V gene lost 3 bases and the J gene lost 7 bases, with 7 bases spanning the gap. The V gene's germline CDR1 is KGHSH and CDR2 LQKENI. CDR3 protein: CASSPSGNEQFF. DNA for the CDR3: TGTGCCAGCTCACCCAGTGGGAATGAGCAGTTCTTC.

A few counts support this clone. Other nucleotide sequences in the sample specify the same CDR3. The CDR3 bases are TGTGCCAGCAGTCCTTCCGGGACTAGCGGCTACAATGAGCAGTTCTTC. Its protein product is CASSPSGTSGYNEQFF. The chain is built from TRBV28 and TRBJ2-1, with TRBD2 matching 11 bases. Unmatched junction bases numbered 6, after V lost 5 bases and J lost 3 bases. This CDR3 is built from 16 residues. Per germline, CDR1 MDHEN and CDR2 SYDVKM.

A single count supports this clone. The chain employs TRBV6-6 and TRBJ1-3; 9 nucleotides line up with TRBD1. With 7 bases clipped from V and 4 bases from J, the junction kept 5 bases outside the gene matches. The V gene's germline CDR1 is MNHNY and CDR2 SVGAGI (reference sequence). The CDR3 has 14 residues. In nucleotides, the CDR3 is TGTGCCAGCACCCAAGGGACAGGGGGAAACACCATATATTTT. Amino acids: CASTQGTGGNTIYF.

The rearrangement links TRBV6-1 to TRBJ1-1; D is uncertain. The CDR3 runs to 14 residues. The germline V and J ends were trimmed by 4 bases and 4 bases, with 13 bases remaining between them. Germline V gene data show CDR1 as MNHNS and CDR2 as SASEGT. CDR3 in amino acids: CASSASQALTEAFF. Here the CDR3 DNA reads TGTGCCAGCAGTGCCTCTCAGGCCCTCACTGAAGCTTTCTTT.